These 4 T cell receptor beta chains were sequenced from one sample in a study of blood T cells in healthy people across ages. Combining a sample-barcoded 5' primer with a J-beta primer mix, a second PCR ran for roughly 6 to 12 cycles. TCRdb re-derived calls from the 5' RACE reads in MiXCR, one entry per CDR3 protein. This table has fewer than 900,000 distinct CDR3 sequences, around 49% appearing once. Source material: blood. Receptors were obtained from a woman in her sixties or seventies in good health.

CDR3 sequence: CSAPELSNYGYTF. The CDR3 DNA reads TGCAGTGCTCCGGAGCTCTCTAACTATGGCTACACCTTC. This chain uses TRBV20-1 with TRBJ1-2; D unresolved. Trimming cost V 5 bases and J 0 bases, with 10 bases left between them. Germline CDR1 DFQATT, CDR2 SNEGSKA (reference sequence). The CDR3 has 13 amino acids.

V and J are TRBV4-3 and TRBJ2-2; the match to TRBD2 covers 7 bases. Germline trimming cut 1 base from V and 5 bases from J; bases unmatched to any gene: 4. This CDR3 comprises 15 residues. The germline gives CDR1 LGHNA, CDR2 YSLEER. The CDR3 loop is CASSQGTRGTGELFF. The CDR3 DNA follows: TGCGCCAGCAGCCAAGGGACTAGAGGTACCGGGGAGCTGTTTTTT.

The rearrangement links TRBV4-2 to TRBJ2-1; 7 bases map to TRBD2. The CDR3 length is 19 residues. The germline V gene encodes CDR1 LGHNA and CDR2 YNFKEQ. The V gene end was trimmed by 4 bases and the J gene end by 0 bases; junction bases not matched to a gene: 15. The CDR3 sequence is CASSPLPPGGISSYNEQFF. CDR3 DNA: TGTGCCAGCAGCCCCTTACCCCCGGGGGGAATAAGCTCCTACAATGAGCAGTTCTTC.

The chain employs TRBV20-1 and TRBJ2-1; D not certain. CDR1 is DFQATT, CDR2 SNEGSKA, per germline (reference sequence). V gave up 5 bases and J gave up 9 bases, with 14 bases separating them. This CDR3 has 12 amino acids. The CDR3: CSAEQVSSEQFF. CDR3 bases: TGCAGTGCTGAGCAGGTCTCCTCTGAGCAGTTCTTC.